This TCR beta chain was profiled in a study of fetal regulatory T cell absence and autoimmunity. Findings of the study overall: Some top pancreas TCR clones were over 80-fold enriched versus cord blood. The oligoclonal enrichment was interpreted as supporting antigen-driven pancreatic autoimmunity before birth in IPEX syndrome.

The assay was run at survey level. Here immunoSEQ multiplex PCR was the method, and the copy in TCRdb shows in-frame clones only, minus some. This sample has around 100,000 clones; approximately 79% occur once, and the top ten carry 2%. Concerning this clone: Antigen specificity is unknown.

The receptor comes from a male donor with IPEX syndrome. The specimen sequenced was pancreas tissue.

Here the CDR3 reads CASSLGQPFSYEQYF. Written as DNA, the CDR3 is TGTGCCAGCAGCTTGGGCCAGCCCTTCTCCTACGAGCAGTACTTC. The chain recombines TRBV5-6 with TRBJ2-7; D is uncertain. V dropped 0 bases and J dropped 0 bases, with 10 bases sitting between them. Germline V gene sequence: CDR1 SGHDT, CDR2 YYEEEE. This CDR3 has 15 residues.